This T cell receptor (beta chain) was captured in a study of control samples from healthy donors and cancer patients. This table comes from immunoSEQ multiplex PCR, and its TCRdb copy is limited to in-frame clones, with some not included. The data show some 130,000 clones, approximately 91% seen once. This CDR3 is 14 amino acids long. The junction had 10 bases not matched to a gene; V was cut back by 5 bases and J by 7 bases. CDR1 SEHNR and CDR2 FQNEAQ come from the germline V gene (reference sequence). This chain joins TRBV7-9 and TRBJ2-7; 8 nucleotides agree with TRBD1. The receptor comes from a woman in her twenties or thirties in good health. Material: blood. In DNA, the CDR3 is TGTGCCAGCAGCACCTCCCTGACAGGGGTGGAGCAGTACTTC. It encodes CASSTSLTGVEQYF.